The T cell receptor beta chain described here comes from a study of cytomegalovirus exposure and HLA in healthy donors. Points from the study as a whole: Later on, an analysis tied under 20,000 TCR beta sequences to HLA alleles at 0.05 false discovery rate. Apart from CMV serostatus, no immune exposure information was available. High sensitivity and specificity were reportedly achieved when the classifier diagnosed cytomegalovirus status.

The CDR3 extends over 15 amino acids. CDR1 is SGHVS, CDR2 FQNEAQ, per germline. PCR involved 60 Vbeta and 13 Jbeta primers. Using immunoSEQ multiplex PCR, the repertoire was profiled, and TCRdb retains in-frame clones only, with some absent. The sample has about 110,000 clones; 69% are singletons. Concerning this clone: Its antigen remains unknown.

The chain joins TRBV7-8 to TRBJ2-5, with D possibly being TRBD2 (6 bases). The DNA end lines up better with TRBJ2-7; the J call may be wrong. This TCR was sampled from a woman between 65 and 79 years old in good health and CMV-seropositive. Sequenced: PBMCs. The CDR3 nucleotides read TGTGCCAGCAGCTCCTTAGCGGTTAGCTCCTACGAGCAGTACTTC. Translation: CASSSLAVSSYEQYF.